The 4 T cell receptor beta chains listed next were all sequenced from one sample in a study of blood T cell repertoires in COVID-19. Generated by immunoSEQ multiplex PCR, the TCRdb table keeps only in-frame clones and is missing some. This sample yields some 100,000 clones, of which about 84% are seen a single time; about 4% belongs to the top ten. Sequencing used peripheral blood. All receptors derive from a man aged 55 to 70 with acute or convalescent COVID-19.

The J gene is TRBJ2-5, the V gene TRBV5-4; 7 nucleotides match TRBD1. The V gene's germline CDR1 is SGHNT and CDR2 YYREEE (reference sequence). The CDR3 length is 15 residues. V dropped 6 bases and J dropped 5; count of bases not matched to a gene: 13. The chain's CDR3 is CASNNIRQGGETQYF. CDR3 sequence (DNA): TGTGCCAGCAACAACATACGACAGGGTGGGGAGACCCAGTACTTC.

The chain has TRBV12-2 and TRBJ2-7; no check of the table's D call, TRBD1, against the DNA was made. TRBV12-2 is given as a pseudogene. The CDR3 totals 14 residues. The chain's CDR3 is CASRLGRQAYEQYF. CDR3 sequence (DNA): TGTGCAAGTCGCTTAGGCCGGCAGGCCTACGAGCAGTACTTC.

The CDR3 DNA reads as TGTGCCAGCAGCCAAGGCAGGCGGGACAGGGTAGTCTACGAGCAGTACTTC. It codes for CASSQGRRDRVVYEQYF. The chain combines TRBV11-3 with TRBJ2-7; 9 bases agree with TRBD1. The ends lost 5 bases at V and 3 bases at J; junction bases unmatched: 14. The CDR3 runs to 17 residues. The germline gives CDR1 SGHNT, CDR2 YENEEA.

The table lists this clone with a count of one. The V call is TRBV5-6, the J call TRBJ1-2; tentative D call: TRBD1 (5 bases). Trimming shortened V by 1 base and J by 8 bases, and 15 bases separated the two germline ends. Germline V gives CDR1 SGHDT, CDR2 YYEEEE. This CDR3 region has 14 residues. CDR3 protein: CASSLNRWVNGYTF. The CDR3 coding sequence is TGTGCCAGCAGCTTGAACAGGTGGGTGAACGGCTACACCTTC.